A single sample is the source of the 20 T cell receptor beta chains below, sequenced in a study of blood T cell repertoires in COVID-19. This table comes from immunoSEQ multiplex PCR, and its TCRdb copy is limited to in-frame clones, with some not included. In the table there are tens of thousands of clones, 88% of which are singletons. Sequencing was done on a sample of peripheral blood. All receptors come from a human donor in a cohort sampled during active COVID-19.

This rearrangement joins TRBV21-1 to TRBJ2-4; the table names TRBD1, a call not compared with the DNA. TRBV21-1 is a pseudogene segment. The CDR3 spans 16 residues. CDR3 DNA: TGTGCCAGCAAGGACAGGGCTTGGGTAGCCAAAAACATTCAGTACTTC. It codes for CASKDRAWVAKNIQYF.

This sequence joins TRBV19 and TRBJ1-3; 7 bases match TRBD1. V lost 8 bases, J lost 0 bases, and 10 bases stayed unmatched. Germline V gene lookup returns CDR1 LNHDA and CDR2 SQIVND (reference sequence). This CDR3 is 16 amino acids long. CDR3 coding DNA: TGTGCCAGTTCGGGACAGTTACCTTTCTCTGGAAACACCATATATTTT. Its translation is CASSGQLPFSGNTIYF.

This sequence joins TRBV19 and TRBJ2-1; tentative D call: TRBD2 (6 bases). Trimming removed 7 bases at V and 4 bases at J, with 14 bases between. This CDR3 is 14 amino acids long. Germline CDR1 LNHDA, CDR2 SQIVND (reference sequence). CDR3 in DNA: TGTGCCAGTAACCAGGACTACCGTTACAATGAGCAGTTCTTC. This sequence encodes CASNQDYRYNEQFF.

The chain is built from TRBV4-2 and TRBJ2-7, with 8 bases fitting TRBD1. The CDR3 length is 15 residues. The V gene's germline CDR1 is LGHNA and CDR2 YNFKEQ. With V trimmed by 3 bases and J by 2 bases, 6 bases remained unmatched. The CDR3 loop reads CASSQGGQGPYEQYF. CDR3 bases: TGTGCCAGCAGCCAGGGCGGACAGGGCCCCTACGAGCAGTACTTC.

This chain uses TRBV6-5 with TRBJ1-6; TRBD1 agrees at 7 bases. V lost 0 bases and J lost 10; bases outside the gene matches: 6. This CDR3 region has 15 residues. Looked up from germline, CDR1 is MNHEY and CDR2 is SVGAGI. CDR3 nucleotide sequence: TGTGCCAGCAGTTACTCGAGAGGGGGCCGGTCACCCCTCCACTTT. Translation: CASSYSRGGRSPLHF.

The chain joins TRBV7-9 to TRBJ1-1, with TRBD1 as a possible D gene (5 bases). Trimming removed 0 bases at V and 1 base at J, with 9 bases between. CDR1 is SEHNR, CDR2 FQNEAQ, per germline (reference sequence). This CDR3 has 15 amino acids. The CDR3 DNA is TGTGCCAGCAGCTTAGCTGGGGCAGAGAACACTGAAGCTTTCTTT. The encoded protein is CASSLAGAENTEAFF.

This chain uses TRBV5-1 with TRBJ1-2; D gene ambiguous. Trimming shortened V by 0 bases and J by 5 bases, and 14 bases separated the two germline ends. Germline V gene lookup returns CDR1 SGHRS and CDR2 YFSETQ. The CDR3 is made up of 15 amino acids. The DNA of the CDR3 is TGCGCCAGCAGCTTGGTTACTGGAGTAGGATATGGCTACACCTTC. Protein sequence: CASSLVTGVGYGYTF.

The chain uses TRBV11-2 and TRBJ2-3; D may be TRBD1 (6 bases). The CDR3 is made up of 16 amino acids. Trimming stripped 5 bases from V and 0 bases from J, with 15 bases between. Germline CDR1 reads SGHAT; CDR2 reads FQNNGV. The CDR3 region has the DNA TGTGCCAGCAGCCCGAGGGGGAGTGCAAGCACAGATACGCAGTATTTT. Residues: CASSPRGSASTDTQYF.

The CDR3 region has the DNA TGTGCCAGCTCACCACGCGTGGAGGAAGAGACCCAGTACTTC. It codes for CASSPRVEEETQYF. The rearrangement uses TRBV18 and TRBJ2-5; a possible D gene is TRBD2 (5 bases). Germline CDR1 KGHSH, CDR2 LQKENI. Trimming cost V 1 base and J 3 bases, with 9 bases left between them. The CDR3 is 14 residues long.

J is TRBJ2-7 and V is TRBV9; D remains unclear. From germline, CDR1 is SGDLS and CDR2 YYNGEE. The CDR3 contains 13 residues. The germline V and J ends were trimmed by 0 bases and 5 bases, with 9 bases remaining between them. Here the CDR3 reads CASSVVGGHEQYF. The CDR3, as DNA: TGTGCCAGCAGCGTAGTTGGTGGCCACGAGCAGTACTTC. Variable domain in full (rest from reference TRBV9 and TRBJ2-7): DSGVTQTPKHLITATGQRVTLRCSPRSGDLSVYWYQQSLDQGLQFLIQYYNGEERAKGNILERFSAQQFPDLHSELNLSSLELGDSALYFCASSVVGGHEQYFGPGTRLTVT.

The CDR3 is CASSPRVAAGNTIYF. The CDR3 DNA sequence: TGTGCCAGCAGCCCCAGGGTTGCGGCTGGAAACACCATATATTTT. The chain is built from TRBV6-5 and TRBJ1-3; D might be TRBD1 (5 bases). There are 15 residues in the CDR3. V lost 6 bases to trimming and J lost 2 bases, with 14 bases between them. Germline values: CDR1 MNHEY, CDR2 SVGAGI.

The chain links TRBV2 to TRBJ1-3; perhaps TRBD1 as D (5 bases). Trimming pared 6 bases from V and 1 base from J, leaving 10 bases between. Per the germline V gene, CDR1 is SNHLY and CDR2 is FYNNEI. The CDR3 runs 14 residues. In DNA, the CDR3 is TGTGCCAGCAGCCGGCAGGGATCTGGAAACACCATATATTTT. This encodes CASSRQGSGNTIYF.

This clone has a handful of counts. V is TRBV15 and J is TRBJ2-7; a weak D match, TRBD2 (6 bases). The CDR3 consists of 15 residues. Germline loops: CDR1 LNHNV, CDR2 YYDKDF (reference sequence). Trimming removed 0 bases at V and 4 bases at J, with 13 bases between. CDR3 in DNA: TGTGCCACCAGCAGAGATCCCGGAGGGAGTTACGAGCAGTACTTC. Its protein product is CATSRDPGGSYEQYF.

The CDR3 DNA sequence: TGTGCCAGTAGTATAGATTTCAGCGGGGCTAGCAACACCGGGGAGCTGTTTTTT. Encoded protein: CASSIDFSGASNTGELFF. The genes are TRBV19 and TRBJ2-2, with 7 positions matching TRBD2. CDR3 length equals 18 residues. Germline V gene lookup returns CDR1 LNHDA and CDR2 SQIVND (reference sequence). Trimming at V came to 0 bases and at J to 2 bases, leaving 9 bases not matched to a gene.

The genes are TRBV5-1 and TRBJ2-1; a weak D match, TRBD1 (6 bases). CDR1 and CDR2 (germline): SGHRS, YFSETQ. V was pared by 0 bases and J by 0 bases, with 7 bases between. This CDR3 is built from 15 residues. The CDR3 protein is CASSLGDNSYNEQFF. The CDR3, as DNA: TGCGCCAGCAGCTTGGGGGACAACTCCTACAATGAGCAGTTCTTC.

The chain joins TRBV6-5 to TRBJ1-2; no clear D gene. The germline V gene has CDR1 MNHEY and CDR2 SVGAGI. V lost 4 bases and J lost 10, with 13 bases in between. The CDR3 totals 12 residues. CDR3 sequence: CASSSPRRDYTF. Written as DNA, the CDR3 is TGTGCCAGCAGTTCTCCGCGGCGGGACTACACCTTC.

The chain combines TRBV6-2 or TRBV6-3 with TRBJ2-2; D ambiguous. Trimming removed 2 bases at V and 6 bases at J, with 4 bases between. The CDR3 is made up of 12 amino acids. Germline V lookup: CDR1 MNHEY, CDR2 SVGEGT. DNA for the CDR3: TGTGCCAGCAGTTACCCTTCCGGGGAGCTGTTTTTT. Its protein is CASSYPSGELFF.

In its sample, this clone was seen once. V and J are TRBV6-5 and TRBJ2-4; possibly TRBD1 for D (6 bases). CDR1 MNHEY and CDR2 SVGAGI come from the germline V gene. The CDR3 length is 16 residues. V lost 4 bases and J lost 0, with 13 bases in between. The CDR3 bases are TGTGCCAGCAGTTTGCAGGGGTTGGGAGCCAAAAACATTCAGTACTTC. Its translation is CASSLQGLGAKNIQYF.

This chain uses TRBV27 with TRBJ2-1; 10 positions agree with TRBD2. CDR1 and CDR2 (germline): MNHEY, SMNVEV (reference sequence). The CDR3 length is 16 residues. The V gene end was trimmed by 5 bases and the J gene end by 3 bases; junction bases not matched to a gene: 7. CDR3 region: CASSLTGTSVYNEQFF. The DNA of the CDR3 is TGTGCCAGCAGTCTCACCGGGACTAGCGTCTACAATGAGCAGTTCTTC.

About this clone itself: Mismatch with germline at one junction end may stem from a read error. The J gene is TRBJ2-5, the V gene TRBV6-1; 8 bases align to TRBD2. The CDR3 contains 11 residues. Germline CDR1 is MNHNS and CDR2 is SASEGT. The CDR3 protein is CASSDGLAPHF. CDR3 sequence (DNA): TGTGCCAGCAGTGATGGACTAGCTCCCCACTTC.